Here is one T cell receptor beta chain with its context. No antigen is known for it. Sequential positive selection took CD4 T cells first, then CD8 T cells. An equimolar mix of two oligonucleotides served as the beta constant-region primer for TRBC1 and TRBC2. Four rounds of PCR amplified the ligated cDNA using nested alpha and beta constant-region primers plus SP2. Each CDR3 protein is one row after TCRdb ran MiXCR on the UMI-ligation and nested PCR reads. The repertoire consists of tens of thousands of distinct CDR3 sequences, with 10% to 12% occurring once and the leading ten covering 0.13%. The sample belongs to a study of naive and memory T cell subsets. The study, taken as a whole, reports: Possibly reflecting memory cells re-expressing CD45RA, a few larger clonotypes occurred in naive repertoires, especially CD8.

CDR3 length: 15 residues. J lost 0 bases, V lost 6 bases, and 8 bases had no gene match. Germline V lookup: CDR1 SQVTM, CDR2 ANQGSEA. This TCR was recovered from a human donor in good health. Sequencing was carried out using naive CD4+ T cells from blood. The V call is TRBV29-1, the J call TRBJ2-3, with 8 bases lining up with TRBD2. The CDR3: CSVSPGGGSTDTQYF. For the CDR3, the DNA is TGCAGCGTGTCCCCCGGCGGGGGGAGCACAGATACGCAGTATTTT.